This TCR beta chain was observed in a study of cytomegalovirus exposure and HLA in healthy donors. PCR involved 60 Vbeta and 13 Jbeta primers. Here immunoSEQ multiplex PCR was the method, and the copy in TCRdb shows in-frame clones only, minus some. The data hold some 150,000 clones, with about 75% observed a single time. The clonotype was recovered from a woman in her twenties or thirties in good health and CMV-seronegative. The sequenced sample was PBMCs.

The CDR3 region has the DNA TGTGCCAGTAGTAAGGGCCGGACAGGGACAGGCGGGACCCAGTACTTC. It codes for CASSKGRTGTGGTQYF. The chain joins TRBV19 to TRBJ2-5; 8 bases fit TRBD1. V lost 4 bases and J lost 7; bases outside the gene matches: 14. Germline CDR1 LNHDA, CDR2 SQIVND (reference sequence). This CDR3 spans 16 amino acids.